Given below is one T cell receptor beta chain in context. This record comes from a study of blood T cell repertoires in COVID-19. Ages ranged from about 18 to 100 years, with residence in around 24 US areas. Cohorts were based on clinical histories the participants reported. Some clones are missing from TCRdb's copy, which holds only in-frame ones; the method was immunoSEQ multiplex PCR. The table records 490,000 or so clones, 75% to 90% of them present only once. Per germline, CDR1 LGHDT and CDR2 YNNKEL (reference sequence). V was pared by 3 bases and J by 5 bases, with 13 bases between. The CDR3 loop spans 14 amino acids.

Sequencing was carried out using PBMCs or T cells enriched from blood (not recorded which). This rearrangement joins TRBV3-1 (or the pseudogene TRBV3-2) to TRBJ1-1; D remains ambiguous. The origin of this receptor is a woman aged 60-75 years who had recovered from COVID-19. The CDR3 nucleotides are TGTGCCAGCAGCCACCTAGACGGGAGGACTGAAGCTTTCTTT. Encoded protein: CASSHLDGRTEAFF.